This T cell receptor (beta chain) is from a study of cytomegalovirus exposure and HLA in healthy donors. Study-wide results and limits: There were several of the most significant clusters that appeared linked to common viral pathogens in a later analysis.

Primers included in the PCR were 60 Vbeta and 13 Jbeta primers. Only in-frame clones appear in the TCRdb table, and some are missing; sequencing was by immunoSEQ multiplex PCR. The sample carries roughly 220,000 clones, about 82% recorded once. With regard to this clone: Antigen unknown.

Sample: PBMCs. This TCR derives from a man younger than 45 in good health and CMV-seronegative.

CDR3 in amino acids: CASSLARPTGETQYF. The CDR3 bases are TGCGCCAGCAGCTTGGCTCGTCCGACGGGAGAGACCCAGTACTTC. The chain employs TRBV5-1 and TRBJ2-5; D gene uncertain. The CDR3 length is 15 residues. Trimming took 0 bases from V and 4 from J, leaving 13 bases between them. Germline assignment: CDR1 SGHRS and CDR2 YFSETQ.